Shown below are 3 T cell receptor beta chains from a single sample sequenced in a study of metastatic and nonmetastatic thyroid tumors. TCRdb re-clonotyped the PCR reads via MiXCR. The profile shows approximately 40,000 clones, over 10% of them singletons. Each patient came to thyroid surgery without any prior treatment (of any kind). Sequencing used blood. Receptors originate from a female donor with papillary thyroid cancer or a benign thyroid nodule (not recorded which). Some clones in this sample may be carry-over from other donors' samples.

This clone was counted only a few times. The V gene is TRBV15, the J gene TRBJ2-7; D is undetermined. Trimming shortened V by 0 bases and J by 3 bases, and 9 bases separated the two germline ends. There are 14 residues in the CDR3. Germline lookup yields CDR1 LNHNV and CDR2 YYDKDF (reference sequence). CDR3 in amino acids: CATSRDGDFYEQYF. DNA of the CDR3: TGTGCCACCAGCAGAGATGGGGATTTCTACGAGCAGTACTTC. The full variable domain, with the rest looked up from reference TRBV15 and TRBJ2-7, is DAMVIQNPRYQVTQFGKPVTLSCSQTLNHNVMYWYQQKSSQAPKLLFHYYDKDFNNEADTPDNFQSRRPNTSFCFLDIRSPGLGDTAMYLCATSRDGDFYEQYFGPGTRLTVT.

This clone is labeled as medium-sized (0.01 to 0.1%). The chain has TRBV7-9 and TRBJ1-4; TRBD1 aligns across 8 bases. The V segment lost 7 bases and the J segment 7 bases; nucleotides outside the gene matches: 8. The CDR3 extends over 14 amino acids. Germline V gene lookup returns CDR1 SEHNR and CDR2 FQNEAQ (reference sequence). CDR3 protein: CASTSDREREKLFF. The CDR3 DNA sequence: TGTGCCAGCACGTCGGACAGGGAACGTGAAAAACTGTTTTTT. The full variable domain, with the rest looked up from reference TRBV7-9 and TRBJ1-4, is DTGVSQNPRHKITKRGQNVTFRCDPISEHNRLYWYRQTLGQGPEFLTYFQNEAQLEKSRLLSDRFSAERPKGSFSTLEIQRTEQGDSAMYLCASTSDREREKLFFGSGTQLSVL.

This clone has at least ten counts. A much bigger clone sits one base away, suggesting this may be a read error. The chain recombines TRBV2 with TRBJ1-5; the D gene is possibly TRBD1 (6 bases). This CDR3 comprises 14 residues. Germline V CDR1 and CDR2: SNHLY, FYNNEI. The V end lost 2 bases, the J end lost 4 bases, and 9 bases lay between the germline ends. The DNA of the CDR3 is TGTGCCAGCAGTGAACTGGGACAAAATCAGCCCCAGCATTTT. The encoded protein is CASSELGQNQPQHF.